The rows below give T cell receptor beta chains drawn from one sample of a study of T and B cells in COVID-19 patients. TCRdb independently ran MiXCR on the multiplex PCR reads; one entry per CDR3 protein. The sample has 6,000 or so distinct CDR3 sequences; 25% to 30% are singletons. Sequenced sample: blood. These TCRs come from a human donor with active COVID-19. The CDR3 runs from the conserved cysteine through the conserved F or W. Fields, in order: V gene, D gene, J gene, clone size, CDR3 protein, CDR3 DNA. The D gene is left open where the match is weak. Rows give clone size only sometimes, using once, few, many, or a class for an expanded clone.

TRBV5-6	.	TRBJ1-1	.	CASSLRGNTEAFF	TGTGCCAGCAGCTTGAGGGGTAACACTGAAGCTTTCTTT
TRBV6-5	TRBD2	TRBJ2-1	medium-sized	CASSPPGTRGVKFF	TGTGCCAGCAGTCCCCCCGGGACTAGGGGGGTTAAGTTCTTC
TRBV6-6	TRBD1	TRBJ2-5	medium-sized	CASSYPSTGAETQYF	TGTGCCAGCAGTTACCCCTCGACAGGGGCGGAGACCCAGTACTTC
TRBV5-1	.	TRBJ2-3	few	CASSLGGAPDTQYF	TGCGCCAGCAGCTTGGGTGGTGCCCCAGATACGCAGTATTTT
TRBV20-1	TRBD1	TRBJ2-1	many	CSAHDGTGVGNEQFF	TGCAGTGCACACGACGGGACAGGGGTTGGGAATGAGCAGTTCTTC
TRBV12-3/TRBV12-4	.	TRBJ1-2	few	CASTQDLYGYTF	TGTGCCAGCACCCAGGACCTCTATGGCTACACCTTC
TRBV7-2	.	TRBJ1-2	.	CASSLPTGLWANYGYTF	TGTGCCAGCAGCTTGCCCACAGGTTTATGGGCTAACTATGGCTACACCTTC
TRBV20-1	.	TRBJ2-5	few	CSASRTGAETQYF	TGCAGTGCTAGTAGAACGGGGGCGGAGACCCAGTACTTC
TRBV14	.	TRBJ2-5	many	CASSLLGARETQYF	TGTGCCAGCAGCCTCCTGGGGGCAAGAGAGACCCAGTACTTC
TRBV11-2	TRBD1	TRBJ1-5	.	CASSPQGEQPQHF	TGTGCCAGCAGCCCCCAGGGGGAACAGCCCCAGCATTTT
TRBV5-4	.	TRBJ2-7	medium-sized	CASSRAKDEQYF	TGTGCCAGCAGCAGGGCAAAAGACGAGCAGTACTTC
TRBV12-3/TRBV12-4	.	TRBJ1-6	medium-sized	CASSFLRAGNSPLHF	TGTGCCAGCAGCTTCCTCCGGGCCGGCAATTCACCCCTCCACTTT
TRBV11-2	TRBD1	TRBJ2-3	.	CASSILLTGHRTDTQYF	TGTGCCAGCAGCATACTACTGACAGGGCACCGCACAGATACGCAGTATTTT
TRBV29-1	.	TRBJ2-1	.	CSVRERSSYNEQFF	TGCAGCGTAAGGGAGAGGAGCTCCTACAATGAGCAGTTCTTC
TRBV24-1	TRBD1	TRBJ2-1	.	CATVTGQGRVTSYNEQFF	TGTGCCACCGTGACAGGGCAAGGTAGGGTGACCTCCTACAATGAGCAGTTCTTC
TRBV4-2	.	TRBJ1-3	.	CASSQEAVRTSGNTIYF	TGTGCCAGCAGCCAAGAGGCGGTCCGCACCTCTGGAAACACCATATATTTT
TRBV5-1	TRBD2	TRBJ2-1	.	CASAKGGLAGGQGNEQFF	TGCGCCAGCGCAAAGGGGGGGCTAGCGGGAGGGCAGGGCAATGAGCAGTTCTTC
TRBV6-5	TRBD1	TRBJ1-1	medium-sized	CASKGQGAWRAFF	TGTGCCAGCAAGGGACAGGGGGCGTGGAGGGCTTTCTTT
TRBV6-1	.	TRBJ1-3	many	CASRSRTVSGNTIYF	TGTGCCAGCCGATCGAGGACAGTCTCTGGAAACACCATATATTTT
TRBV5-6	TRBD2	TRBJ2-3	.	CASSLGTSGSPSTDTQYF	TGTGCCAGCAGCTTAGGGACTAGCGGGAGCCCTAGCACAGATACGCAGTATTTT